One and the same sample provided the 24 T cell receptor beta chains below, sequenced in a study of blood T cells in healthy people across ages. Primers used in a second PCR of about 7 to 12 cycles were a sample-barcoded 5' primer and a J-beta primer mix. TCRdb fed the 5' RACE reads into MiXCR, producing one record per CDR3 protein. The data hold fewer than 2,000,000 distinct CDR3 sequences, with almost 35% observed a single time. The sequencing sample was made of blood. The origin of the receptors is a young woman in good health.

This clonotype was seen a few times. The chain is built from TRBV28 and TRBJ2-7, with 7 bases that match TRBD2. The J segment lost 2 bases and the V segment lost 7 bases, leaving 5 bases of the junction unmatched. The CDR3 runs 13 residues. The germline gives CDR1 MDHEN, CDR2 SYDVKM. CDR3 DNA sequence: TGTGCCAGCATCCGGGAGGCCCCCTACGAGCAGTACTTC. Translating gives CASIREAPYEQYF.

This clonotype has only a few counts. The chain joins TRBV15 to TRBJ2-7, with D perhaps matching TRBD1 (6 bases). The CDR3 has 14 amino acids. CDR1 and CDR2 (germline): LNHNV, YYDKDF (reference sequence). V was shortened by 0 bases and J by 4 bases, with 10 bases between the two germline ends. The CDR3 protein is CATSRDAGQYEQYF. CDR3 DNA sequence: TGTGCCACCAGCAGAGATGCCGGACAGTACGAGCAGTACTTC.

About this clonotype itself: The CDR3 carries no conserved terminal phenylalanine or tryptophan, so it likely arises from a read error. The V gene is TRBV5-6, the J gene TRBJ2-1, with a tentative D call TRBD2 (6 bases). V lost 0 bases and J 5 bases, leaving 12 bases between the germline ends. The CDR3 runs 15 residues. Germline CDR1 SGHDT, CDR2 YYEEEE. CDR3 region: CASSLASVTHNEQFV. Written as DNA, the CDR3 is TGTGCCAGCAGCTTGGCTAGCGTGACCCACAATGAGCAGTTCGTC.

Only a few counts were recorded for this clonotype. This chain connects TRBV5-1 to TRBJ2-1; possible D gene TRBD2, 5 bases. CDR3 length equals 14 residues. Deletions cut 4 bases from V and 8 bases from J, with 16 bases between. Germline assignment: CDR1 SGHRS and CDR2 YFSETQ. CDR3 sequence: CASSRAGVVDEQFF. In DNA form, the CDR3 reads TGCGCCAGCAGCCGCGCCGGGGTGGTAGATGAGCAGTTCTTC.

This clonotype was seen a handful of times. This rearrangement joins TRBV20-1 to TRBJ2-7, with D maybe TRBD1 (6 bases). The germline CDR1 and CDR2 sequences are DFQATT and SNEGSKA (reference sequence). The CDR3 consists of 15 residues. Trimming took off 6 bases at V and 2 bases at J, with 20 bases between the two ends. CDR3 sequence reads: CSAGHRTRGAYEQYF. Here the CDR3 DNA reads TGCAGTGCCGGGCACCGGACCAGGGGAGCCTACGAGCAGTACTTC.

The chain couples TRBV9 to TRBJ1-1; 9 nucleotides line up with TRBD1. Germline CDR1 reads SGDLS; CDR2 reads YYNGEE. V lost 4 bases, J lost 4 bases, and 8 bases stayed unmatched. There are 15 residues in the CDR3. The CDR3: CASSPRTGVSTEAFF. The CDR3 region has the DNA TGTGCCAGCAGCCCGCGGACAGGGGTGAGCACTGAAGCTTTCTTT.

The chain carries TRBV20-1 and TRBJ1-1; TRBD1 matches 9 bases. The length of the CDR3 is 15 residues. Germline CDR1 and CDR2: DFQATT and SNEGSKA (reference sequence). V dropped 3 bases and J dropped 1; count of bases not matched to a gene: 6. CDR3 residues: CSARDRGNRNTEAFF. The CDR3 DNA follows: TGCAGTGCTAGGGACAGGGGAAATCGGAACACTGAAGCTTTCTTT.

V and J are TRBV5-1 and TRBJ2-7, with TRBD2 matching 10 bases. The V and J ends lost 2 bases and 1 base, in that order; junction bases with no gene match: 6. Germline V CDR1 and CDR2: SGHRS, YFSETQ. The CDR3 consists of 16 residues. This CDR3 is CASSFGPSGSSYEQYF. In nucleotides, the CDR3 is TGCGCCAGCAGCTTTGGACCTAGCGGGAGTTCCTACGAGCAGTACTTC.

This clonotype was counted once. The chain couples TRBV7-2 to TRBJ1-1; 8 nucleotides match TRBD1. J gave up 4 bases and V 2 bases, and 3 bases lay outside the gene matches. This CDR3 spans 14 amino acids. Looked up from germline, CDR1 is SGHTA and CDR2 is FQGNSA. CDR3 DNA sequence: TGTGCCAGCAGCTTATGGACAGGGCCCACTGAAGCTTTCTTT. Translating it yields CASSLWTGPTEAFF.

There are a few counts of this clonotype. The chain is built from TRBV2 and TRBJ2-3, with 9 bases matching TRBD2. V was clipped by 6 bases and J by 7 bases; unmatched bases: 17. The CDR3 loop spans 17 amino acids. Germline loops: CDR1 SNHLY, CDR2 FYNNEI. In DNA, the CDR3 is TGTGCCAGCAGCGAAAGGCCCGAGCGGGGGGCCATATATACGCAGTATTTT. It is translated as CASSERPERGAIYTQYF. Full variable domain (outside the CDR3, taken from reference TRBV2 and TRBJ2-3): EPEVTQTPSHQVTQMGQEVILRCVPISNHLYFYWYRQILGQKVEFLVSFYNNEISEKSEIFDDQFSVERPDGSNFTLKIRSTKLEDSAMYFCASSERPERGAIYTQYFGPGTRLTVL.

The CDR3 loop is CATSGGRGPPRRVQETQYF. CDR3 in DNA: TGTGCCACCAGCGGAGGTCGAGGGCCCCCACGCAGGGTTCAAGAGACCCAGTACTTC. The chain combines TRBV15 with TRBJ2-5, with D perhaps being TRBD1 or TRBD2 (5 bases each). Germline-derived CDR1 and CDR2 are LNHNV and YYDKDF (reference sequence). This CDR3 spans 19 amino acids. Deletions cut 5 bases from V and 2 bases from J, with 27 bases between.

At least ten counts were recorded for this clonotype. The V call is TRBV4-2, the J call TRBJ2-7; D possibly corresponds to TRBD2 (6 bases). V shed 2 bases and J shed 5 bases, with 22 bases lying between them. This CDR3 has 17 amino acids. Germline V CDR1 and CDR2: LGHNA, YNFKEQ. CDR3: CASSQIAGTSLGDEQYF. The CDR3 nucleotides read TGTGCCAGCAGCCAAATAGCCGGGACTTCTTTAGGGGACGAGCAGTACTTC.

This clonotype was seen only a few times. The chain uses TRBV4-2 and TRBJ1-6; 10 bases are shared with TRBD1. CDR1 is LGHNA and CDR2 is YNFKEQ in the germline V gene. The CDR3 totals 18 residues. V lost 0 bases and J lost 10; bases outside the gene matches: 12. CDR3 amino acids: CASSQDPPGTGVRSPLHF. CDR3 nucleotides: TGTGCCAGCAGCCAAGACCCACCCGGGACAGGGGTTAGGTCACCCCTCCACTTT.

The table lists this clonotype with many counts. The rearrangement links TRBV29-1 to TRBJ2-3; D call uncertain. Per the germline V gene, CDR1 is SQVTM and CDR2 is ANQGSEA. This CDR3 has 14 residues. V lost 5 bases, J lost 7 bases, and 19 bases lay in between. The CDR3 reads CSVTQSLGEYTQYF. CDR3 coding DNA: TGCAGCGTTACACAGAGTCTAGGAGAATATACGCAGTATTTT.

Notes on this clonotype: The junction and the germline gene differ at one end; a read error may be behind it. The chain has TRBV7-6 and TRBJ2-5, with D tentatively TRBD2 (5 bases). Germline CDR1 SGHVS, CDR2 FNYEAQ. The CDR3 has 13 amino acids. The chain's CDR3 is CANSLSREETQYF. CDR3 bases: TGTGCCAACAGCCTTTCGAGGGAAGAGACCCAGTACTTC. The full variable domain, with the rest looked up from reference TRBV7-6 and TRBJ2-5, is GAGVSQSPRYKVTKRGQDVALRCDPISGHVSLYWYRQALGQGPEFLTYFNYEAQQDKSGLPNDRFSAERPEGSISTLTIQRTEQRDSAMYRCANSLSREETQYFGPGTRLLVL.

V and J are TRBV4-1 and TRBJ2-2; TRBD1 matches 8 bases. The CDR3 loop spans 15 amino acids. Germline assignment: CDR1 MGHRA and CDR2 YSYEKL. Trimming cost V 3 bases and J 6 bases; bases outside gene matches: 6. The CDR3 loop reads CASSHWGDRSGELFF. In DNA form, the CDR3 reads TGCGCCAGCAGCCACTGGGGGGACAGGTCCGGGGAGCTGTTTTTT.

The chain links TRBV11-2 to TRBJ2-7; D may be TRBD1 (6 bases). V lost 3 bases and J 5 bases, leaving 23 bases between the germline ends. The CDR3 has 17 amino acids. Looked up from germline, CDR1 is SGHAT and CDR2 is FQNNGV. CDR3 coding DNA: TGTGCCAGCAGCTTGGGCCCCTTACAGGGCATCGCCCACGAGCAGTACTTC. Protein product: CASSLGPLQGIAHEQYF.

This clonotype turned up a few times. The CDR3 DNA follows: TGCAGTGCTAGAGTGATAGCGGGCTCCTACGAGCAGTACTTC. Its translation: CSARVIAGSYEQYF. V is TRBV20-1 and J is TRBJ2-7; 7 bases map to TRBD2. CDR1 and CDR2 (germline): DFQATT, SNEGSKA (reference sequence). This CDR3 contains 14 residues. After removal of 1 base from V and 0 bases from J, the junction contained 3 bases not matched to a gene.

V gene TRBV6-2 or TRBV6-3 combines with J gene TRBJ2-3; 13 bases align to TRBD2. The CDR3 spans 16 residues. Trimming removed 2 bases from V and 6 bases from J; junction bases left unmatched: 5. Germline V gives CDR1 MNHEY, CDR2 SVGEGT. The CDR3 nucleotides read TGTGCCAGCAGTTACCCGACTAGCGGGAGGAAGGATACGCAGTATTTT. Its translation: CASSYPTSGRKDTQYF.

This clonotype was seen a few times. This chain connects TRBV11-2 to TRBJ1-1; D gene uncertain. Looked up from germline, CDR1 is SGHAT and CDR2 is FQNNGV. V lost 4 bases, J lost 5 bases, and 8 bases lay in between. CDR3 length equals 12 residues. CDR3 amino acids: CASSSGLTEAFF. In nucleotides, the CDR3 is TGTGCCAGCAGCTCCGGTTTGACTGAAGCTTTCTTT. Based on the CDR3 plus reference TRBV11-2 and TRBJ1-1, the full variable domain is EAGVAQSPRYKIIEKRQSVAFWCNPISGHATLYWYQQILGQGPKLLIQFQNNGVVDDSQLPKDRFSAERLKGVDSTLKIQPAKLEDSAVYLCASSSGLTEAFFGQGTRLTVV.

The genes are TRBV5-1 and TRBJ2-7, with no clear D. Germline values: CDR1 SGHRS, CDR2 YFSETQ. The germline V and J ends were trimmed by 2 bases and 0 bases, with 12 bases remaining between them. CDR3 size: 15 residues. The CDR3 bases are TGCGCCAGCAGCTTAGACCGATCACTCTCCTACGAGCAGTACTTC. Translated: CASSLDRSLSYEQYF.

This clonotype was seen only a few times. This sequence joins TRBV7-9 and TRBJ2-1; maybe TRBD1 (6 bases). The CDR3 is 14 amino acids. With 4 bases removed from V and 4 bases from J, the gap between germline ends came to 11 bases. Germline assignment: CDR1 SEHNR and CDR2 FQNEAQ (reference sequence). The DNA for the CDR3 is TGTGCCAGCAGCTCAGGGGTACAGTACAATGAGCAGTTCTTC. This encodes CASSSGVQYNEQFF. The whole variable domain, remainder taken from reference TRBV7-9 and TRBJ2-1, is DTGVSQNPRHKITKRGQNVTFRCDPISEHNRLYWYRQTLGQGPEFLTYFQNEAQLEKSRLLSDRFSAERPKGSFSTLEIQRTEQGDSAMYLCASSSGVQYNEQFFGPGTRLTVL.

This clonotype turned up a few times. The rearrangement joins TRBV9 to TRBJ2-3; D is possibly TRBD2 (5 bases). Germline assignment: CDR1 SGDLS and CDR2 YYNGEE. V was trimmed by 0 bases and J by 4 bases, leaving 18 bases between them. The CDR3 is 17 amino acids. The CDR3 region is CASSVDPPAGYADTQYF. In DNA, the CDR3 is TGTGCCAGCAGCGTAGATCCCCCGGCGGGTTATGCAGATACGCAGTATTTT.

CDR3 region: CAISDRDRSYEQYF. CDR3 DNA: TGTGCCATCAGCGACAGGGATCGGTCCTACGAGCAGTACTTC. This chain uses TRBV10-3 with TRBJ2-7; TRBD1 matches at 7 bases. V was clipped by 6 bases and J by 1 base; unmatched bases: 6. CDR1 is ENHRY, CDR2 SYGVKD, per germline. This CDR3 comprises 14 residues.